This TCR beta chain was captured by sequencing in a study of blood T cell repertoires in COVID-19. For the study at large: The cDNA or gDNA used as material had been derived from T cells, B-cell-depleted T cells, or PBMCs.

Methods used by the authors: The authors estimated nucleated cell counts from reference gene primer amplification. Some clones are missing from TCRdb's copy, which holds only in-frame ones; the method was immunoSEQ multiplex PCR. For V, J and clone size, that table is used; D and trimming come from the DNA. The sample records about 310,000 clones, roughly nine tenths being singletons. V shed 4 bases and J 3 bases; nucleotides not matched to a gene: 1. The CDR3 is 12 amino acids. Germline CDR1 SQVTM, CDR2 ANQGSEA. The age range of participants was about 18 to 100 years, with residence in under 30 US areas. Participant-given clinical history determined each cohort assignment.

The specimen sequenced was PBMCs or T cells enriched from blood (not recorded which). The rearrangement uses TRBV29-1 and TRBJ2-3; 7 positions match TRBD2. The TCR was taken from a man between 60 and 75 years old who had recovered from COVID-19. The CDR3 nucleotides read TGCAGCGTTGGGGGGGGTACAGATACGCAGTATTTT. Translating gives CSVGGGTDTQYF.